Described below is a single T cell receptor beta chain sequence and its context. CDR3 length: 15 amino acids. Germline values: CDR1 SGHAT, CDR2 FQNNGV. V trimming: 4 bases; J trimming: 4 bases; junction bases outside the gene matches: 4. These data belong to a study of blood T cell repertoires in COVID-19. Study as a whole: Sites in the United States, Italy and Spain provided acute and convalescent COVID-19 samples. Nucleic acid was either cDNA or gDNA, and it came from T cells, B-cell-depleted T cells, or PBMCs.

Per the original methods: For nucleated cells, counts were estimated from reference gene primer amplification. The data were produced by immunoSEQ multiplex PCR, yet TCRdb's version contains in-frame clones alone and is incomplete. That table furnishes V, J and clone size, whereas the DNA furnished D and trimming. This sample has roughly 53,000 clones; 90% occur once, and the top ten carry approximately 3%. The sample consisted of peripheral blood. The chain recombines TRBV11-2 with TRBJ1-4, with TRBD1 matching 9 bases. This TCR came from a human donor in a cohort sampled during active COVID-19. CDR3 in amino acids: CASSSTGGINEKLFF. The CDR3 nucleotides read TGTGCCAGCAGCTCCACAGGGGGCATTAATGAAAAACTGTTTTTT.